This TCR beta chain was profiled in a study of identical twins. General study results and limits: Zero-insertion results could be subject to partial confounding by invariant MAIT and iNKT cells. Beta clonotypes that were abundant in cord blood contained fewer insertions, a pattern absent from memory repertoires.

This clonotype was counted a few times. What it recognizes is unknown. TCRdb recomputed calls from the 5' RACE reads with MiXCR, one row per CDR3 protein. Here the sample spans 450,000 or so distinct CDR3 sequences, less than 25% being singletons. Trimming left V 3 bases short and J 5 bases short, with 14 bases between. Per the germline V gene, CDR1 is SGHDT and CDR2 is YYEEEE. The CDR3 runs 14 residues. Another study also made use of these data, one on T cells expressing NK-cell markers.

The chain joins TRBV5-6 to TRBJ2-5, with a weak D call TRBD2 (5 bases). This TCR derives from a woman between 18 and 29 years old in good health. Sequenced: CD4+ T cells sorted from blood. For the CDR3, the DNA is TGTGCCAGCAGCTGGAGGTCGCCCCCGGAGACCCAGTACTTC. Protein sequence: CASSWRSPPETQYF.